This T cell receptor (beta chain) was identified during a study of blood T cell repertoires in COVID-19. Repertoires were generated with immunoSEQ multiplex PCR, while TCRdb's copy carries only in-frame clones and drops some. Of approximately 190,000 clones listed, around 84% are singletons. CDR3 length: 13 amino acids. Germline V gene sequence: CDR1 MNHEY, CDR2 SVGAGI. V was pared by 8 bases and J by 3 bases, with 11 bases between. V is TRBV6-5 and J is TRBJ1-5; D ambiguous. The TCR was taken from a young man with active or convalescent COVID-19. Source material: peripheral blood. In nucleotides, the CDR3 is TGTGCCAGCCGGCACGGGAACAATCAGCCCCAGCATTTT. Its protein product is CASRHGNNQPQHF.